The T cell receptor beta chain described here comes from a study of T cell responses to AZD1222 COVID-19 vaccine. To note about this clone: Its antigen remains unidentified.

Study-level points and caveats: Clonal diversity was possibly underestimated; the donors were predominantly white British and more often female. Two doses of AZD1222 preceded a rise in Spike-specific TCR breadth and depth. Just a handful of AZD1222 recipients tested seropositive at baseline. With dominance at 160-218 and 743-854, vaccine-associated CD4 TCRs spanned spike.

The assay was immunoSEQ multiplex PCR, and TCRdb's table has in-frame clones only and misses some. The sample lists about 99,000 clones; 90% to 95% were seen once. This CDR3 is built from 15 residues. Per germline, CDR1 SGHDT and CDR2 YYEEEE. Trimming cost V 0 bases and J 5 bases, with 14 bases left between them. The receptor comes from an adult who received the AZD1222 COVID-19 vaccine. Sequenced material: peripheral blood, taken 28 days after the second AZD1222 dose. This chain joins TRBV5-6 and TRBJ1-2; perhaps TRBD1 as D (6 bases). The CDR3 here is CASSLAGEGGYGYTF. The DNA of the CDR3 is TGTGCCAGCAGCTTGGCAGGGGAGGGCGGGTATGGCTACACCTTC. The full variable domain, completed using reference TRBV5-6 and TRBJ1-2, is DAGVTQSPTHLIKTRGQQVTLRCSPKSGHDTVSWYQQALGQGPQFIFQYYEEEERQRGNFPDRFSGHQFPNYSSELNVNALLLGDSALYLCASSLAGEGGYGYTFGSGTRLTVV.